The source of this TCR beta chain is a study of T cell repertoires in cytomegalovirus infection. Study in general: Through public TCR beta signatures, both CMV infection and matching HLA type were indicated.

This clonotype occurred once. The antigen remains undetermined. TCRdb processed the reads anew with MiXCR; each CDR3 protein has one entry. The profile shows approximately 320,000 distinct CDR3 sequences, over 7.5% of them singletons. General observations from the study: Clonotypes of TCR beta that were HLA-C-restricted and CMV-specific dominated the ex vivo response. Public TCR beta family frequency separated CMV-and-HLA carriers, including in an independent cohort.

CDR3 length equals 16 residues. Trimming left V 0 bases short and J 2 bases short, with 13 bases between. CDR1 is LNHNV and CDR2 is YYDKDF in the germline V gene (reference sequence). The V call is TRBV15, the J call TRBJ2-5; D gene ambiguous. This TCR came from a human donor in good health (CMV status not recorded). Some clones in this sample may be carry-over from other donors' samples. The sample comprised PBMCs. In DNA form, the CDR3 reads TGTGCCACCAGCAGAGATCTTAGAAGGGTTCAAGAGACCCAGTACTTC. Residues: CATSRDLRRVQETQYF.